Shown below are 14 T cell receptor beta chains from a single sample sequenced in a study of blood T cell repertoires in COVID-19. TCRdb keeps only in-frame clones here, not all; method: immunoSEQ multiplex PCR. Here the sample spans 90,000 or so clones, almost 90% being singletons. The sequenced sample was peripheral blood. These receptor sequences come from a woman of 80 years or more with active or convalescent COVID-19.

V is TRBV2 and J is TRBJ1-6, with D tentatively TRBD1 (5 bases). The CDR3 contains 13 residues. Germline CDR1 SNHLY, CDR2 FYNNEI. The V end was cut by 6 bases, the J end by 7 bases, with 10 bases between. This chain's CDR3 is CASSRQQNSPLHF. The CDR3 bases are TGTGCCAGCAGCAGACAGCAAAATTCACCCCTCCACTTT.

This chain connects TRBV30 to TRBJ2-1; 11 bases line up with TRBD1. Per the germline V gene, CDR1 is GTSNPN and CDR2 is SVGIG (reference sequence). The CDR3 sequence is 14 residues long. The ends lost 7 bases at V and 4 bases at J; junction bases unmatched: 6. This CDR3 reads CASGDRGEYNEQFF. The DNA of the CDR3 is TGTGCCTCAGGGGACAGGGGGGAATACAATGAGCAGTTCTTC.

J is TRBJ1-5 and V is TRBV6-1, with D possibly being TRBD1 (6 bases). The CDR3 sequence is 18 residues long. Germline V gene data show CDR1 as MNHNS and CDR2 as SASEGT. V was pared by 0 bases and J by 6 bases, with 21 bases between. Written as DNA, the CDR3 is TGTGCCAGCAGTGAAGCGCTCGGTACTCCCACGACAGGTCAGCCCCAGCATTTT. The encoded protein is CASSEALGTPTTGQPQHF.

The genes are TRBV28 and TRBJ1-1; D is uncertain. Germline CDR1 MDHEN, CDR2 SYDVKM. Deletions cut 4 bases from V and 3 bases from J, with 12 bases between. The CDR3 length is 14 residues. The CDR3 bases are TGTGCCAGCAGTTCCCACAGTTGGGACACTGAAGCTTTCTTT. It codes for CASSSHSWDTEAFF.

For this clone: The sample has other DNA sequences that encode this CDR3 too. The CDR3 DNA is TGTGCCAGCAGCGTTCAGGGGGTACCCTACGAGCAGTACTTC. Encoded protein: CASSVQGVPYEQYF. The V gene is TRBV9, the J gene TRBJ2-7, with 7 bases fitting TRBD1. Germline CDR1 and CDR2: SGDLS and YYNGEE. The CDR3 runs 14 residues. V was clipped by 2 bases and J by 2 bases; unmatched bases: 4.

The J gene is TRBJ2-2, the V gene TRBV6-4; maybe TRBD1 (6 bases). V was shortened by 3 bases and J by 7 bases, with 12 bases between the two germline ends. CDR1 is MRHNA, CDR2 SNTAGT, per germline. CDR3 length: 14 residues. The chain's CDR3 is CASSEGGTSGELFF. CDR3 nucleotide sequence: TGTGCCAGCAGTGAAGGGGGTACAAGCGGGGAGCTGTTTTTT.

This sequence joins TRBV2 and TRBJ2-1; 8 bases fit TRBD2. V was clipped by 6 bases and J by 10 bases; unmatched bases: 5. Per the germline V gene, CDR1 is SNHLY and CDR2 is FYNNEI. The CDR3 has 12 amino acids. CDR3 nucleotides: TGTGCCAGCAGCAAACTAGCGGAGGAGCAGTTCTTC. It yields the protein CASSKLAEEQFF.

In nucleotides, the CDR3 is TGTGCCAGCAGGCCGGGACTAGCGGGAGGGCCGAGTGAGACCCAGTACTTC. This gives the protein CASRPGLAGGPSETQYF. The chain is built from TRBV3-1 (or the pseudogene TRBV3-2) and TRBJ2-5; 16 bases are shared with TRBD2. The V gene's germline CDR1 is LGHDT and CDR2 YNNKEL (reference sequence). V trimming: 6 bases; J trimming: 5 bases; junction bases outside the gene matches: 9. The CDR3 is 17 residues long.

The chain carries TRBV5-1 and TRBJ2-7; 8 bases map to TRBD2. CDR1 is SGHRS and CDR2 is YFSETQ in the germline V gene. V was clipped by 0 bases and J by 3 bases; unmatched bases: 5. The length of the CDR3 is 15 residues. The CDR3 DNA follows: TGCGCCAGCAGCTTGGGGGTAGCGGGAAACTACGAGCAGTACTTC. Its protein is CASSLGVAGNYEQYF.

V usage is TRBV21-1 and J usage is TRBJ1-2; TRBD1 was called by the table and not checked on the DNA. TRBV21-1 is classified as a pseudogene. The CDR3 runs 15 residues. The chain's CDR3 is CASSKVTGSDYGYTF. The CDR3 bases are TGTGCCAGCAGCAAAGTCACAGGGAGCGACTATGGCTACACCTTC.

The CDR3 bases are TGTGCCAGCAGCGTAGAACTGACAGGGTATGATACGCAGTATTTT. Its translation: CASSVELTGYDTQYF. The rearrangement uses TRBV9 and TRBJ2-3, with 7 bases aligning to TRBD1. V lost 0 bases, J lost 6 bases, and 7 bases stayed unmatched. CDR3 length equals 15 residues. Germline V gene data show CDR1 as SGDLS and CDR2 as YYNGEE.

The J gene is TRBJ1-1, the V gene TRBV27; D is ambiguous. This CDR3 is built from 14 residues. Germline CDR1 and CDR2: MNHEY and SMNVEV (reference sequence). Trimming removed 10 bases from V and 3 bases from J, with 18 bases in between. The chain's CDR3 is CATSRHGVDTEAFF. For the CDR3, the DNA is TGTGCCACCTCAAGACACGGTGTTGACACTGAAGCTTTCTTT.

This sequence joins TRBV21-1 and TRBJ1-2. TRBV21-1 is classified as a pseudogene. This CDR3 comprises 15 residues. CDR3 coding DNA: TGTGCCAGCAGCAATTCTAGGCGTCAATTCTATGGCTACACCTTC. Translated: CASSNSRRQFYGYTF.

The chain is built from TRBV11-3 and TRBJ2-7; no clear D. Trimming took 4 bases from V and 3 from J, leaving 7 bases between them. Germline V lookup: CDR1 SGHNT, CDR2 YENEEA. The CDR3 has 12 amino acids. CDR3 DNA sequence: TGTGCCAGCAGCTCTCGCGGCTACGAGCAGTACTTC. Translating it yields CASSSRGYEQYF.